The source of this TCR beta chain is a study of glioma-infiltrating T cells. Study-level findings and limits: Above-expected tissue-blood divergence occurred in all gliomas, most in low-grade ones.

Using RNA template, CDR3s of TCR alpha and beta were amplified with iRepertoire arm-PCR. For one-step reverse transcription and amplification, 100-400 ng of tissue mRNA or PBMC total RNA was used. TCRdb analysed the multiplex PCR reads with MiXCR anew, one entry per CDR3 protein. The repertoire includes about 140,000 distinct CDR3 sequences, more than 35% of them detected once, and 20% to 25% sits in the top ten. On this clonotype: Its antigen is not identified.

CDR1 and CDR2 (germline): MNHEY, SVGAGI. The V and J ends lost 0 bases and 4 bases, in that order; junction bases with no gene match: 9. The CDR3 contains 17 residues. This sequence was found in a human donor with low-grade glioma or glioblastoma, undergoing nonglioma brain surgery, or in good health (not recorded which). Sequences were obtained from glioma tissue, nonneoplastic brain tissue, or PBMCs (not recorded which). V is TRBV6-5 and J is TRBJ2-3; 8 bases line up with TRBD1. CDR3 residues: CASSYSIRTGRADTQYF. The CDR3 DNA is TGTGCCAGCAGTTACTCGATACGGACAGGGAGAGCAGATACGCAGTATTTT.